Listed below are T cell receptor beta chains from one sample, sequenced in a study of cytomegalovirus exposure and HLA in healthy donors. Assay used: immunoSEQ multiplex PCR; TCRdb lists only in-frame clones, some missing. The data show around 60,000 clones, about 96% seen once. Sequencing input: PBMCs. The source of these receptors is a woman younger than 30 in good health and CMV-seronegative. Both conserved end residues are part of each CDR3. Fields, in order: clone size, J gene, V gene, D gene, CDR3 DNA, CDR3 protein. D genes are given only for firm matches. A row's size may be missing; if present it is once, few, many or a size class.

abundance: once; j_gene: TRBJ2-7; v_gene: TRBV6-5; d_gene: TRBD1; CDR3nt: TGTGCCAGCAGTACGACAGGGGGCTTCAACGAGCAGTACTTC; CDR3aa: CASSTTGGFNEQYF
abundance: .; j_gene: TRBJ2-5; v_gene: TRBV11-1; d_gene: .; CDR3nt: TGTGCCAGCACCCTGGGTAGCGGGACAGTAGAGACCCAGTACTTC; CDR3aa: CASTLGSGTVETQYF
abundance: .; j_gene: TRBJ2-5; v_gene: TRBV4-1; d_gene: .; CDR3nt: TGCGCCAGCAGCCAAGATCGGCGGGACGGAGGCGAAGAGACCCAGTACTTC; CDR3aa: CASSQDRRDGGEETQYF
abundance: .; j_gene: TRBJ1-2; v_gene: TRBV4-3; d_gene: .; CDR3nt: TGCGCCAGCAGCCAAGATTTTAAGGCAGGGCAAACCTTCAACTATGGCTACACCTTC; CDR3aa: CASSQDFKAGQTFNYGYTF
abundance: .; j_gene: TRBJ2-7; v_gene: TRBV6-5; d_gene: .; CDR3nt: TGTGCCAGCAGTTACCAAACCTACGAGCAGTACTTC; CDR3aa: CASSYQTYEQYF
abundance: .; j_gene: TRBJ2-2; v_gene: TRBV28; d_gene: TRBD2; CDR3nt: TGTGCCAGCAGGACCGGGCGGGAGGGTTGGGGCGGGGAGCTGTTTTTT; CDR3aa: CASRTGREGWGGELFF
abundance: .; j_gene: TRBJ2-5; v_gene: TRBV2; d_gene: TRBD2; CDR3nt: TGTGCCAGCATGGGGAGACTAGCGTATCAGCAAGAGACCCAGTACTTC; CDR3aa: CASMGRLAYQQETQYF
abundance: .; j_gene: TRBJ1-3; v_gene: TRBV27; d_gene: TRBD1; CDR3nt: TGTGCCAGCAGAAACCTCGGGACAGGGCCTGGAAACACCATATATTTT; CDR3aa: CASRNLGTGPGNTIYF
abundance: .; j_gene: TRBJ1-1; v_gene: TRBV28; d_gene: TRBD1; CDR3nt: TGTGCCAGCAGTTCCCCACAGGGGGCGCGCGGGAACACTGAAGCTTTCTTT; CDR3aa: CASSSPQGARGNTEAFF
abundance: .; j_gene: TRBJ2-7; v_gene: TRBV13; d_gene: TRBD1; CDR3nt: TGTGCCAGCAGCCCGGCGGGGACAGGGGGCAGGAGCGAGCAGTACTTC; CDR3aa: CASSPAGTGGRSEQYF
abundance: .; j_gene: TRBJ2-3; v_gene: TRBV2; d_gene: .; CDR3nt: TGTGCCAGCAGTGAGGGGCCGGCAGGAGCTCCCGATACGCAGTATTTT; CDR3aa: CASSEGPAGAPDTQYF
abundance: .; j_gene: TRBJ2-2; v_gene: TRBV27; d_gene: TRBD1; CDR3nt: TGTGCCAGCATTCTGGGACAGGGGCCCATCGGGGAGCTGTTTTTT; CDR3aa: CASILGQGPIGELFF
abundance: .; j_gene: TRBJ2-7; v_gene: TRBV6-6; d_gene: TRBD1; CDR3nt: TGTGCCAGCAGTACGAGGGACAGGGGAGGGCAGTACTTC; CDR3aa: CASSTRDRGGQYF
abundance: .; j_gene: TRBJ2-7; v_gene: TRBV28; d_gene: TRBD2; CDR3nt: TGTGCCAGCAGTCTCCCCCGGACGGGGGGGTACTTC; CDR3aa: CASSLPRTGGYF
abundance: .; j_gene: TRBJ2-1; v_gene: TRBV28; d_gene: TRBD2; CDR3nt: TGTGCCAGCAGCCCCACTAGCGGGACCTCCTACAATGAGCAGTTCTTC; CDR3aa: CASSPTSGTSYNEQFF
abundance: .; j_gene: TRBJ2-1; v_gene: TRBV29-1; d_gene: .; CDR3nt: TGCAGCGCCCGCTCCTACAATGAGCAGTTCTTC; CDR3aa: CSARSYNEQFF
abundance: .; j_gene: TRBJ2-1; v_gene: TRBV19; d_gene: TRBD2; CDR3nt: TGTGCCAGTAGTCGACTAGCCGACAATGAGCAGTTCTTC; CDR3aa: CASSRLADNEQFF
abundance: .; j_gene: TRBJ2-7; v_gene: TRBV28; d_gene: TRBD2; CDR3nt: TGTGCCAGCAGTCGGGCGACTAGCGGGACCTACGAGCAGTACTTC; CDR3aa: CASSRATSGTYEQYF
abundance: .; j_gene: TRBJ2-3; v_gene: TRBV7-2; d_gene: TRBD1; CDR3nt: TGTGCCAGCAGGCGGACAGGTGCAGATACGCAGTATTTT; CDR3aa: CASRRTGADTQYF
abundance: .; j_gene: TRBJ1-2; v_gene: TRBV6-1; d_gene: TRBD1; CDR3nt: TGTGCCAGCAGTGAAGCCCCTGAGGGGGCCTATGGCTACACCTTC; CDR3aa: CASSEAPEGAYGYTF
abundance: .; j_gene: TRBJ2-3; v_gene: TRBV11-2; d_gene: .; CDR3nt: TGTGCCAGCAGCTTAGTACAAGATACGCAGTATTTT; CDR3aa: CASSLVQDTQYF
abundance: once; j_gene: TRBJ2-5; v_gene: TRBV6-6; d_gene: .; CDR3nt: TGTGCCAGCAGTTACTCCGGCCCCCCGGGAGTGACCCAGTACTTC; CDR3aa: CASSYSGPPGVTQYF
abundance: .; j_gene: TRBJ2-3; v_gene: TRBV14; d_gene: .; CDR3nt: TGTGCCAGCAGCCATCCCAAAGGTCGGGGGACAGCCACAGATACGCAGTATTTT; CDR3aa: CASSHPKGRGTATDTQYF
abundance: .; j_gene: TRBJ1-1; v_gene: TRBV28; d_gene: .; CDR3nt: TGTGCCAGCAGCCCTACCTGGACTGAAGCTTTCTTT; CDR3aa: CASSPTWTEAFF
abundance: .; j_gene: TRBJ1-5; v_gene: TRBV28; d_gene: .; CDR3nt: TGTGCCAGCAGCCCCCCGGGGGGTCTAGGGCCCCAGCATTTT; CDR3aa: CASSPPGGLGPQHF
abundance: .; j_gene: TRBJ2-7; v_gene: TRBV30; d_gene: .; CDR3nt: TGTGCCTGGAGTGTAGGGAGGCGAGAGTACTTC; CDR3aa: CAWSVGRREYF
abundance: .; j_gene: TRBJ1-1; v_gene: TRBV29-1; d_gene: .; CDR3nt: TGCAGCGCGGACAGCTGGAACACTGAAGCTTTCTTT; CDR3aa: CSADSWNTEAFF